Following are 19 T cell receptor beta chains from one sample sequenced in a study of blood T cells in healthy people across ages. Together with a sample-barcoded 5' primer, a J-beta primer mix was included in a second PCR lasting roughly 6 to 12 cycles. MiXCR was run by TCRdb on the 5' RACE reads, yielding one entry per CDR3 protein. The sample carries some 1.7 million distinct CDR3 sequences, roughly 27% recorded once. What was sequenced was blood. The source of these receptors is a woman aged 25-40 years in good health.

This clonotype was counted between two and nine times. This chain connects TRBV5-1 to TRBJ2-3, with TRBD2 as a possible D gene (6 bases). V lost 5 bases and J 0 bases, leaving 16 bases between the germline ends. This CDR3 has 16 amino acids. CDR1 is SGHRS and CDR2 is YFSETQ in the germline V gene. CDR3 sequence reads: CASRGVGGASTDTQYF. CDR3 sequence (DNA): TGCGCCAGCAGGGGCGTCGGCGGGGCCAGCACAGATACGCAGTATTTT.

This clonotype was counted ten times or more. The V gene is TRBV19, the J gene TRBJ2-5; 9 bases fit TRBD2. The V gene's germline CDR1 is LNHDA and CDR2 SQIVND (reference sequence). Losses at the gene ends were 6 bases for V and 0 bases for J; bases not matched to a gene: 11. The length of the CDR3 is 17 residues. The CDR3 reads CASSGGRENGDQETQYF. The CDR3 region has the DNA TGTGCCAGTAGCGGCGGGAGGGAGAATGGAGACCAAGAGACCCAGTACTTC.

The rearrangement links TRBV29-1 to TRBJ2-2; D gene unclear. Trimming took 4 bases from V and 1 from J, leaving 10 bases between them. The CDR3 is 14 amino acids. Germline CDR1 is SQVTM and CDR2 is ANQGSEA. The CDR3 DNA reads TGCAGCGTTGCAGGTTGGGAGAACACCGGGGAGCTGTTTTTT. This gives the protein CSVAGWENTGELFF.

As to this clonotype: A read error may be the cause here, since a much bigger clone is one base away. As DNA, the CDR3 is TGTGCCAGCAGTGAAACGGGGGAAGGGCTCTACGAGCAGTACTTC. Its translation is CASSETGEGLYEQYF. This chain uses TRBV6-1 with TRBJ2-7, with a weak D call TRBD2 (6 bases). Germline loops: CDR1 MNHNS, CDR2 SASEGT. The CDR3 has 15 amino acids. V was trimmed by 2 bases and J by 3 bases, leaving 14 bases between them.

Only a few counts were recorded for this clonotype. The V gene is TRBV5-1, the J gene TRBJ2-1; 11 nucleotides line up with TRBD2. The ends lost 0 bases at V and 7 bases at J; junction bases unmatched: 9. Germline V gene sequence: CDR1 SGHRS, CDR2 YFSETQ. CDR3 length equals 17 residues. The CDR3 DNA reads TGCGCCAGCAGCTTGGTTCTAGCGGGGGGAAGAATAAATGAGCAGTTCTTC. Translating gives CASSLVLAGGRINEQFF. Using reference TRBV5-1 and TRBJ2-1 for the parts outside the CDR3, the full variable domain is KAGVTQTPRYLIKTRGQQVTLSCSPISGHRSVSWYQQTPGQGLQFLFEYFSETQRNKGNFPGRFSGRQFSNSRSEMNVSTLELGDSALYLCASSLVLAGGRINEQFFGPGTRLTVL.

The V call is TRBV7-9, the J call TRBJ2-1, with D uncertain. Germline V gives CDR1 SEHNR, CDR2 FQNEAQ (reference sequence). CDR3 size: 16 residues. The V gene lost 1 base and the J gene lost 2 bases, with 12 bases spanning the gap. The CDR3 DNA sequence: TGTGCCAGCAGCTTAGGAGGCACAGTCCCCTACAATGAGCAGTTCTTC. It specifies CASSLGGTVPYNEQFF.

This clonotype has more than one count but fewer than ten. The chain carries TRBV4-1 and TRBJ2-7, with D possibly being TRBD1 or TRBD2 (5 bases each). CDR3 length equals 14 residues. CDR1 is MGHRA, CDR2 YSYEKL, per germline. Trimming removed 5 bases at V and 2 bases at J, with 13 bases between. This CDR3 reads CASSSRENTYEQYF. CDR3 nucleotides: TGCGCCAGCAGCTCCAGGGAGAACACCTACGAGCAGTACTTC.

Regarding this clonotype: A much bigger clone sits one base away, suggesting this may be a read error. The chain employs TRBV7-9 and TRBJ2-3; unclear D gene. Germline CDR1 SEHNR, CDR2 FQNEAQ (reference sequence). This CDR3 region has 13 residues. The CDR3 spells CVSSLAVADTQYF. CDR3 nucleotides: TGTGTCAGCAGCTTAGCTGTCGCAGATACGCAGTATTTT. Using reference TRBV7-9 and TRBJ2-3 for the parts outside the CDR3, the full variable domain is DTGVSQNPRHKITKRGQNVTFRCDPISEHNRLYWYRQTLGQGPEFLTYFQNEAQLEKSRLLSDRFSAERPKGSFSTLEIQRTEQGDSAMYLCVSSLAVADTQYFGPGTRLTVL.

This clonotype was detected only a few times. The junction differs from germline at one of its ends, possibly a read error. The chain uses TRBV6-6 and TRBJ2-7; TRBD1 matches at 11 bases. Germline CDR1 MNHNY, CDR2 SVGAGI (reference sequence). The CDR3 has 14 amino acids. CDR3 nucleotide sequence: TGTGCCTGCAGTCGGACAGGGGGCAGCTACGAGCAGTACTTC. It translates to CACSRTGGSYEQYF.

A word on this clonotype: A junction boundary mismatches the germline segment, possibly from a read error. V gene TRBV27 combines with J gene TRBJ2-1; D uncertain. CDR1 is MNHEY, CDR2 SMNVEV, per germline (reference sequence). This CDR3 is 13 amino acids long. The CDR3 DNA sequence: TGTGCCAGCAGTTTTCCCTCCTACAATGTGCAGTTCTTC. Protein product: CASSFPSYNVQFF.

This clonotype was seen only once. The rearrangement joins TRBV12-3 or TRBV12-4 to TRBJ2-7, with TRBD2 matching over 7 bases. The DNA matches TRBJ2-5 better at its end, which makes the J call doubtful. The CDR3 is 15 amino acids. CDR3 nucleotides: TGTGCCAGCGGGGTGGTGCGGGGGACTACCTTGACCCAGTACTTC. Its protein product is CASGVVRGTTLTQYF.

With respect to this clonotype: A read error may be the cause here, since a much bigger clone is one base away. This chain uses TRBV27 with TRBJ1-2, with D unresolved. The CDR3 spans 13 residues. In germline, CDR1 is MNHEY, CDR2 SMNVEV (reference sequence). CDR3 loop: CACSLSRSYGYTF. The DNA of the CDR3 is TGTGCCTGCAGTTTATCCAGGAGCTATGGCTACACCTTC.

This clonotype appeared a few times. The chain combines TRBV28 with TRBJ2-5; 11 bases are shared with TRBD2. Germline-derived CDR1 and CDR2 are MDHEN and SYDVKM. V was clipped by 3 bases and J by 4 bases; unmatched bases: 4. The CDR3 contains 15 residues. CDR3 amino acids: CASSFLLAGAETQYF. CDR3 in DNA: TGTGCCAGCAGTTTCCTACTAGCGGGGGCAGAGACCCAGTACTTC.

This clonotype was seen only a few times. In nucleotides, the CDR3 is TGTGCCACCAGTGACCCTCGGGGGGCTAATGAAAAACTGTTTTTT. Translated, it gives CATSDPRGANEKLFF. V and J are TRBV24-1 and TRBJ1-4; a possible D gene is TRBD1 (5 bases). This CDR3 comprises 15 residues. CDR1 is KGHDR and CDR2 is SFDVKD in the germline V gene. With 4 bases removed from V and 3 bases from J, the gap between germline ends came to 11 bases.

This clonotype showed up just a few times. V gene TRBV7-2 combines with J gene TRBJ2-7; unclear D gene. Between the trimmed V and J ends, which lost 2 bases and 2 bases, there was a span of 10 bases. CDR3 length: 14 amino acids. CDR1 SGHTA and CDR2 FQGNSA come from the germline V gene. The CDR3 DNA sequence: TGTGCCAGCAGCTTATCTCGGGTAACCTACGAGCAGTACTTC. Translated, it gives CASSLSRVTYEQYF.

This clonotype has just a few counts. This chain links TRBV24-1 with TRBJ2-7; no firm D call. The CDR3 is 14 amino acids. Germline V lookup: CDR1 KGHDR, CDR2 SFDVKD. Trimming took 4 bases from V and 7 from J, leaving 16 bases between them. The CDR3 DNA sequence: TGTGCCACCAGTGAGGCACCACCGAATTGGGAGCAGTACTTC. Residues: CATSEAPPNWEQYF.

The sample holds a few counts of this clonotype. The DNA of the CDR3 is TGTGCCAGCACCCTCCAACCGGGACAGGGGGACGAGCAGTACTTC. Encoded protein: CASTLQPGQGDEQYF. The V gene is TRBV7-9, the J gene TRBJ2-7; 11 positions agree with TRBD1. V was clipped by 7 bases and J by 5 bases; unmatched bases: 10. Germline loops: CDR1 SEHNR, CDR2 FQNEAQ (reference sequence). There are 15 residues in the CDR3.

This clonotype was detected ten times or more. The rearrangement joins TRBV3-1 to TRBJ2-7, with D perhaps TRBD1 or TRBD2 (6 bases each). This CDR3 region has 14 residues. The V end was cut by 1 base, the J end by 6 bases, with 13 bases between. Germline CDR1 reads LGHDT; CDR2 reads YNNKEL (reference sequence). The CDR3 loop reads CASSQAGASTEQYF. The CDR3 DNA reads TGTGCCAGCAGCCAAGCGGGGGCCTCCACCGAGCAGTACTTC.

Only a few counts were recorded for this clonotype. The rearrangement uses TRBV4-3 and TRBJ2-1; D is undetermined. Trimming left V 3 bases short and J 4 bases short, with 22 bases between. Germline CDR1 and CDR2: LGHNA and YSLEER. The CDR3 covers 18 residues. The CDR3 DNA sequence: TGCGCCAGCAGCCAGTACCTACCGAAACCGGGCCCTTACAATGAGCAGTTCTTC. Translated, it gives CASSQYLPKPGPYNEQFF.